This T cell receptor beta chain was sequenced during a study of blood T cell repertoires in COVID-19. On the study more broadly: The cDNA or gDNA used as material had been derived from T cells, B-cell-depleted T cells, or PBMCs.

Only one count was recorded for this clone. TCRdb's table, derived via immunoSEQ multiplex PCR, lists solely in-frame clones and lacks some. This sample carries 140,000 to 150,000 clones, over 70% of them seen once, and the ten largest clones take about 1.8%. This sequence originates from a woman between 50 and 59 years old with acute or convalescent COVID-19. What was sequenced was peripheral blood.

CDR3 residues: CATLVLGGGYTF. CDR3 bases: TGTGCCACCCTCGTCCTGGGAGGTGGCTACACCTTC. This chain links TRBV10-3 with TRBJ1-2, with no clear D. Trimming removed 10 bases at V and 7 bases at J, with 16 bases between. CDR3 size: 12 residues. Germline-derived CDR1 and CDR2 are ENHRY and SYGVKD.